This TCR beta chain was retrieved from a study of CD8+ T cells in alopecia areata. On the study more broadly: A regimen of oral tofacitinib, 5 to 10 mg twice daily, was given to treated patients. Broader study findings: Researchers report lesional scalp, most notably alopecia totalis/universalis, outstripped normal scalp in clonality. Scalp sample data also include resident alphabeta T cells from normal skin.

About this clone itself: What it binds is not known.

RNA extraction was followed by reverse transcription into cDNA, which acted as the sequencing template. This table comes from immunoSEQ multiplex PCR, and its TCRdb copy is limited to in-frame clones, with some not included. The repertoire holds 150,000 to 200,000 clones, with around 71% as singletons. Collected material from alopecia areata patients comprised lesional scalp punch biopsies and peripheral blood. The TCR was taken from a human donor with alopecia areata. Sequenced here: CD8+ T cells sorted from blood, sampled at week 0.

The CDR3 DNA sequence: TGTGCCAGCAGCCAAGACGGGGGAATGTTTGGCTACACCTTC. Protein product: CASSQDGGMFGYTF. This chain connects TRBV4-2 to TRBJ1-2; D might be TRBD1 (5 bases). Germline assignment: CDR1 LGHNA and CDR2 YNFKEQ. This CDR3 has 14 amino acids. The V gene lost 0 bases and the J gene lost 7 bases, with 12 bases spanning the gap.